Sequencing of this T cell receptor beta chain was carried out in a study of blood T cell repertoires in COVID-19. The wider study: Material from acute and convalescent COVID-19 was sourced from the United States, Italy and Spain.

Sequencing was performed with immunoSEQ multiplex PCR; in TCRdb, only in-frame clones are kept and a portion is missing. In the table there are about 90,000 clones, about two thirds of which are singletons. The sequence was obtained from a woman of 80 years or more with acute or convalescent COVID-19. The sample was peripheral blood.

As DNA, the CDR3 is TGTGCCAGCAGCTTAGAGTCGATGAGCTCTGGAAACACCATATATTTT. Protein: CASSLESMSSGNTIYF. V is TRBV11-2 and J is TRBJ1-3; D unclear. This CDR3 has 16 amino acids. Germline loops: CDR1 SGHAT, CDR2 FQNNGV. V was shortened by 0 bases and J by 0 bases, with 9 bases between the two germline ends.